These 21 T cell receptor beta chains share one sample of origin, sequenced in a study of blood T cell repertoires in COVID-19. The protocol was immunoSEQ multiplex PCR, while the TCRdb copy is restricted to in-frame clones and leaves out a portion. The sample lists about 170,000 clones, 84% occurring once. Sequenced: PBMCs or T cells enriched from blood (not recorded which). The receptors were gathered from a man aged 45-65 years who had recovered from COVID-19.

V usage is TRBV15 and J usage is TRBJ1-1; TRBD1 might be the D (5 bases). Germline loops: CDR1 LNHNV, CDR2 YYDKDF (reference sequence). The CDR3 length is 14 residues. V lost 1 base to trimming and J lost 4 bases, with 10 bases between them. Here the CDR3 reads CATSRAQGLTEAFF. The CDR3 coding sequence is TGTGCCACCAGCAGAGCTCAGGGTCTCACTGAAGCTTTCTTT. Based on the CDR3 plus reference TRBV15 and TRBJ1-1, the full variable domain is DAMVIQNPRYQVTQFGKPVTLSCSQTLNHNVMYWYQQKSSQAPKLLFHYYDKDFNNEADTPDNFQSRRPNTSFCFLDIRSPGLGDTAMYLCATSRAQGLTEAFFGQGTRLTVV.

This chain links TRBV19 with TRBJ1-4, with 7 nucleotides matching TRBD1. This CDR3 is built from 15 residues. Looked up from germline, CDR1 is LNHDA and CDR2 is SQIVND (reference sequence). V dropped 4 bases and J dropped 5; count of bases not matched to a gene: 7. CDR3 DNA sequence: TGTGCCAGTAGTAAGAGGACAGGCGGGAATGAAAAACTGTTTTTT. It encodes CASSKRTGGNEKLFF.

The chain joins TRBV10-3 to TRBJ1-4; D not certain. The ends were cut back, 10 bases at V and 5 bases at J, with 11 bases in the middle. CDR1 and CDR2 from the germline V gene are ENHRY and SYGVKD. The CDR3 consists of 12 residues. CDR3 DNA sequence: TGTGCCACCTCGGACTACAATGAAAAACTGTTTTTT. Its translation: CATSDYNEKLFF.

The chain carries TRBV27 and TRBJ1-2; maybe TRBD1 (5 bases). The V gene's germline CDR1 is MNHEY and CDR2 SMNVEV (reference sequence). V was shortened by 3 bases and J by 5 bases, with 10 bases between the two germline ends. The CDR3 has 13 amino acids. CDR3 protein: CASSFGGAYGYTF. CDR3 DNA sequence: TGTGCCAGCAGTTTTGGAGGGGCTTATGGCTACACCTTC.

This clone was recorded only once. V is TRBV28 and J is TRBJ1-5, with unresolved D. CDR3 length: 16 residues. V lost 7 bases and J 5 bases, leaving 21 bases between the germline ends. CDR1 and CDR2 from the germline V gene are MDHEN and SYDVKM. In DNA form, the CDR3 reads TGTGCCAGCACCCCTGTGAACCAGCGTCCCTATCAGCCCCAGCATTTT. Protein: CASTPVNQRPYQPQHF. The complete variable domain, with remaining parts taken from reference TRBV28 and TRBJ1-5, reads DVKVTQSSRYLVKRTGEKVFLECVQDMDHENMFWYRQDPGLGLRLIYFSYDVKMKEKGDIPEGYSVSREKKERFSLILESASTNQTSMYLCASTPVNQRPYQPQHFGDGTRLSIL.

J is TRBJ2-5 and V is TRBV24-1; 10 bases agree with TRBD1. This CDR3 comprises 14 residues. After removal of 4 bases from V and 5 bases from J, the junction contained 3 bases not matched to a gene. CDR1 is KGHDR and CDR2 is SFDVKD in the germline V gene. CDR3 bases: TGTGCCACCAGTGACGGGACAGGGGTTGAGACCCAGTACTTC. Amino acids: CATSDGTGVETQYF.

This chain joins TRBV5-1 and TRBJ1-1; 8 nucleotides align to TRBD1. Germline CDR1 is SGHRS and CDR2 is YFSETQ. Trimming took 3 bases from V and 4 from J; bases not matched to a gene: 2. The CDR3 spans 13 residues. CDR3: CASSSGGSTEAFF. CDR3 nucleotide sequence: TGCGCCAGCAGCTCAGGGGGCTCCACTGAAGCTTTCTTT.

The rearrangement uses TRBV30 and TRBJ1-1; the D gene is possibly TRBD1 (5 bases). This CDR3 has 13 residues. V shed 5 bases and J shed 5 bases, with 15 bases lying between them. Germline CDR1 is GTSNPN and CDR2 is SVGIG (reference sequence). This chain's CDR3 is CAWVQGSWTEAFF. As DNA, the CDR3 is TGTGCCTGGGTTCAGGGAAGTTGGACTGAAGCTTTCTTT.

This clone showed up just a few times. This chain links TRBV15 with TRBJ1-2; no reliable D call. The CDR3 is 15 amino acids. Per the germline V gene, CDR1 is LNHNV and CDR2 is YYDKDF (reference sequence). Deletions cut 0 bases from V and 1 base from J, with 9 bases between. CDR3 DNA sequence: TGTGCCACCAGCAGAGAGGTGGGGAGTAACTATGGCTACACCTTC. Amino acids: CATSREVGSNYGYTF.

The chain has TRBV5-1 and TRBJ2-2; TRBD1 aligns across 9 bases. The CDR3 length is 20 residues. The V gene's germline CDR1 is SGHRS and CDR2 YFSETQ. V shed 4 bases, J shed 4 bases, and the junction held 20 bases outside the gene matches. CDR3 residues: CASSPHRGRNGVTFTGELFF. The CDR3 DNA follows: TGCGCCAGCAGCCCCCACAGGGGGCGGAACGGGGTGACCTTCACCGGGGAGCTGTTTTTT.

The CDR3 loop is CASSLNVAGLVNNEQFF. For the CDR3, the DNA is TGTGCCAGCAGCTTAAATGTCGCGGGACTAGTCAACAATGAGCAGTTCTTC. The chain employs TRBV7-9 and TRBJ2-1; 8 nucleotides match TRBD2. This CDR3 is built from 17 residues. Germline CDR1 SEHNR, CDR2 FQNEAQ (reference sequence). Trimming removed 2 bases from V and 5 bases from J; junction bases left unmatched: 11.

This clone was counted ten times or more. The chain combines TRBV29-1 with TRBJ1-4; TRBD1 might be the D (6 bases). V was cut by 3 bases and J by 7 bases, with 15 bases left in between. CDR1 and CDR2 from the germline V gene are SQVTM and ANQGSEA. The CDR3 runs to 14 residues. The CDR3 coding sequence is TGCAGCGTTGATAGTGGACAGAGCGGTGAAAAACTGTTTTTT. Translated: CSVDSGQSGEKLFF.

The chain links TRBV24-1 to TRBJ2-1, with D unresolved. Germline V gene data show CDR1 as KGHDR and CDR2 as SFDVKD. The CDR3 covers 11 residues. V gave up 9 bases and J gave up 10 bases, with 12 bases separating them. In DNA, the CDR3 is TGTGCCACCGGGCCCCCTTCCGAGCAGTTCTTC. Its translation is CATGPPSEQFF.

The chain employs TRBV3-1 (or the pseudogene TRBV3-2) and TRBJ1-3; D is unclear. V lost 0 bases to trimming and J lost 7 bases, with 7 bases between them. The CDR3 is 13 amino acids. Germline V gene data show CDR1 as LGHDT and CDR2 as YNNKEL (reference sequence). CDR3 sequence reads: CASSQEYGNTIYF. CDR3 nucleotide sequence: TGTGCCAGCAGCCAAGAATACGGGAACACCATATATTTT.

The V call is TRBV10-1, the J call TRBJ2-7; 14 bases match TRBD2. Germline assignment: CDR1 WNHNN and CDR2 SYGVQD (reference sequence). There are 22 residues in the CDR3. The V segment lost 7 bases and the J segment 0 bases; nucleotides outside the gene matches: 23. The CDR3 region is CASNPGTSGGRQTLRSSYEQYF. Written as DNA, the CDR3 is TGCGCCAGCAACCCGGGGACTAGCGGGGGAAGACAAACCCTACGAAGCTCCTACGAGCAGTACTTC.

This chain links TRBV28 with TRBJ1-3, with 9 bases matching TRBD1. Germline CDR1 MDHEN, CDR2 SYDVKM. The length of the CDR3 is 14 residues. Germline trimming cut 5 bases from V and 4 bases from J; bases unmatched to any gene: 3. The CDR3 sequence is CASSTGGKGNTIYF. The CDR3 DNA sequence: TGTGCCAGCAGTACAGGGGGCAAGGGAAACACCATATATTTT.

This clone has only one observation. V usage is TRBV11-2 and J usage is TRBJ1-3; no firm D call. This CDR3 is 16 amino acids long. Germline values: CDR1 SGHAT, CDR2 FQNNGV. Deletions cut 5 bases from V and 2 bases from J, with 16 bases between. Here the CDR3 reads CASSTWRGTAGNTIYF. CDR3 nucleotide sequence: TGTGCCAGCAGCACCTGGCGGGGAACAGCTGGAAACACCATATATTTT. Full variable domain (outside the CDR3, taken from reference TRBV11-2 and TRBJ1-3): EAGVAQSPRYKIIEKRQSVAFWCNPISGHATLYWYQQILGQGPKLLIQFQNNGVVDDSQLPKDRFSAERLKGVDSTLKIQPAKLEDSAVYLCASSTWRGTAGNTIYFGEGSWLTVV.

CDR3 loop: CASSHLRFRGNTIYF. CDR3 in DNA: TGTGCCAGCAGCCATCTCAGGTTTCGTGGAAACACCATATATTTT. The chain carries TRBV4-2 and TRBJ1-3; unclear D gene. The CDR3 has 15 residues. Germline V lookup: CDR1 LGHNA, CDR2 YNFKEQ. Trimming stripped 3 bases from V and 3 bases from J, with 12 bases between.

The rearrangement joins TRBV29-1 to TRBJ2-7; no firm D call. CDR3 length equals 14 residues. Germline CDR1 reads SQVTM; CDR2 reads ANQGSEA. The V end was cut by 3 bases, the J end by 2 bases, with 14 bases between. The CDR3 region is CSVEDSTLAYEQYF. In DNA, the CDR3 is TGCAGCGTTGAGGATTCGACTTTAGCCTACGAGCAGTACTTC.

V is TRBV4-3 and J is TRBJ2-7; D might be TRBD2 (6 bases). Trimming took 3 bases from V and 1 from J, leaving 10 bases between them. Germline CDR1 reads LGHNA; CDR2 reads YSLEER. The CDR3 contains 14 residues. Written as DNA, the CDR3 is TGCGCCAGCAGCCAGACGGGGAGGTCCTACGAGCAGTACTTC. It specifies CASSQTGRSYEQYF.

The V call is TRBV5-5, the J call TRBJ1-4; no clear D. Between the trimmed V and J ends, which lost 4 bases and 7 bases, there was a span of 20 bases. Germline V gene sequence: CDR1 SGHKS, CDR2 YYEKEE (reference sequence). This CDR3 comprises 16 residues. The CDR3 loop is CASSPAVGSLFEKLFF. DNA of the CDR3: TGTGCCAGCAGCCCAGCGGTAGGGAGCCTGTTTGAAAAACTGTTTTTT.